The sequence of this T cell receptor (beta chain) was determined in a study of cytomegalovirus exposure and HLA in healthy donors. General study results and limits: Donors belonging to an Asian-associated ancestry cluster reportedly showed fewer N-insertions in productive TCRs than the 666-donor mean, according to what a later analysis found. It was 164 TCR beta chains that were listed as cytomegalovirus-associated. In an earlier analysis, most TCR beta V segments were productive about 87% or about 30% of the time.

Use of 60 Vbeta and 13 Jbeta primers characterized the PCR. Method: immunoSEQ multiplex PCR; TCRdb's copy keeps in-frame clones and lacks some. Among some 160,000 clones listed, around 80% were seen once. Germline assignment: CDR1 MNHNY and CDR2 SVGAGI (reference sequence). The CDR3 totals 13 residues. The V end was cut by 6 bases, the J end by 8 bases, with 16 bases between. With respect to this clone: Its matching antigen is unknown.

The source of this sequence is a male donor in good health and CMV-seropositive. The rearrangement uses TRBV6-6 and TRBJ1-2, with D perhaps TRBD1 (6 bases). Sequencing was performed on PBMCs. The CDR3 bases are TGTGCCAGCAGCAGAGACAGGAACGAAGGCTACACCTTC. It encodes CASSRDRNEGYTF.